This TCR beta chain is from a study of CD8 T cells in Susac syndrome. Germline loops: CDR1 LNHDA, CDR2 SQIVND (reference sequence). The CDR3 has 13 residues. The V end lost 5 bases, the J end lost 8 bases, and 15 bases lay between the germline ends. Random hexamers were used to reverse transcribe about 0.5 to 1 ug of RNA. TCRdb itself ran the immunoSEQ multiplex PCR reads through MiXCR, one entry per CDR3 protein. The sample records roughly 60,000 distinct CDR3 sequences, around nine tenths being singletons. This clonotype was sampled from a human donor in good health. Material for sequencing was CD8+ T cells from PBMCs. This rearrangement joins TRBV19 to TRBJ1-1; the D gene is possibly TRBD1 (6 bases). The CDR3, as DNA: TGTGCCAGTAGTTCTCCGGGACAAACCGAAGCTTTCTTT. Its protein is CASSSPGQTEAFF. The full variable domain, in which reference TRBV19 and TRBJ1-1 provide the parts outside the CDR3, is DGGITQSPKYLFRKEGQNVTLSCEQNLNHDAMYWYRQDPGQGLRLIYYSQIVNDFQKGDIAEGYSVSREKKESFPLTVTSAQKNPTAFYLCASSSPGQTEAFFGQGTRLTVV.